A selection of T cell receptor beta chains follows, all from one sample in a study of OX40 agonist ivuxolimab in advanced cancers. Produced via immunoSEQ multiplex PCR; TCRdb's table is partial and in-frame only. Found here are just over 90,000 clones, under 95% of them singletons; the top ten hold approximately 2.9%. The sequencing here drew on CD4+ or CD8+ T cells sorted from blood, taken in a trial of the OX40 agonist ivuxolimab. Source of these receptors: an adult with an advanced solid tumor such as melanoma, head and neck, liver or kidney cancer. CDR3s include the opening cysteine and the closing phenylalanine or tryptophan. A D gene is named only where the DNA matches it firmly. A clone size is listed for some rows: how often the clone was seen (once, few, many), or a class if it is expanded.

d_call	clone_size	j_call	v_call	cdr3_aa	cdr3_nt
NA	NA	TRBJ2-7	TRBV15	CATGWGYEQYF	TGTGCCACCGGGTGGGGCTACGAGCAGTACTTC
NA	once	TRBJ2-2	TRBV27	CASSSPRAGTGELFF	TGTGCCAGCAGTTCGCCCCGGGCGGGAACCGGGGAGCTGTTTTTT
NA	NA	TRBJ2-1	TRBV30	CAWKVGGSYNEQFF	TGTGCCTGGAAGGTGGGCGGGTCCTACAATGAGCAGTTCTTC
NA	once	TRBJ1-1	TRBV27	CASRGYSNTEAFF	TGTGCCAGCAGGGGGTATTCGAACACTGAAGCTTTCTTT
TRBD2	NA	TRBJ2-3	TRBV2	CASSVLLAGDTDTQYF	TGTGCCAGCAGTGTCTTGCTAGCGGGAGACACAGATACGCAGTATTTT
NA	NA	TRBJ2-2	TRBV11-2	CASSLAWMANTGELFF	TGTGCCAGCAGCTTAGCATGGATGGCGAACACCGGGGAGCTGTTTTTT
TRBD1	NA	TRBJ1-2	TRBV6-5	CASSVGPGQGYGYTF	TGTGCCAGCAGTGTTGGTCCGGGACAGGGTTATGGCTACACCTTC
NA	NA	TRBJ1-5	TRBV6-5	CASSYSAGQPQHF	TGTGCCAGCAGTTACTCGGCGGGTCAGCCCCAGCATTTT
NA	NA	TRBJ2-1	TRBV7-6	CASSLGNEQFF	TGTGCCAGCAGCTTAGGCAATGAGCAGTTCTTC
NA	NA	TRBJ2-1	TRBV7-7	CASSLGWGSGSGEQFF	TGTGCTAGCAGCTTAGGCTGGGGGTCCGGGTCAGGTGAGCAGTTCTTC
TRBD2	NA	TRBJ2-2	TRBV9	CASKQREGLIGELFF	TGTGCCAGCAAACAGCGGGAGGGCCTGATCGGGGAGCTGTTTTTT
TRBD1	NA	TRBJ1-3	TRBV7-6	CASSFDRGSGNTIYF	TGTGCCAGCAGCTTCGACAGGGGCTCTGGAAACACCATATATTTT
NA	NA	TRBJ2-1	TRBV10-1	CASLDDNNEQFF	TGCGCCAGCTTGGATGATAACAATGAGCAGTTCTTC
TRBD2	NA	TRBJ2-2	TRBV7-9	CASRVAGIPGELFF	TGTGCCAGCAGGGTAGCGGGGATCCCCGGGGAGCTGTTTTTT
NA	NA	TRBJ2-3	TRBV5-8	CASSLDLDSAQYF	TGTGCCAGCAGCTTGGATCTAGATAGTGCGCAGTATTTT
NA	NA	TRBJ1-2	TRBV29-1	CSVDHSYGYTF	TGCAGCGTTGACCACAGCTATGGCTACACCTTC
TRBD1	NA	TRBJ1-2	TRBV29-1	CSVDLQGAAYYGYTF	TGCAGCGTTGACTTACAGGGGGCGGCCTACTATGGCTACACCTTC
TRBD2	NA	TRBJ2-1	TRBV5-4	CASSAGTSGNNEQFF	TGTGCCAGCAGCGCCGGGACTAGCGGAAACAATGAGCAGTTCTTC
NA	NA	TRBJ1-6	TRBV28	CASSLLLGGSGSPLHF	TGTGCCAGCAGTTTATTACTCGGGGGATCAGGTTCACCCCTCCACTTT
NA	NA	TRBJ2-1	TRBV5-6	CASSLEGWEQFF	TGTGCCAGCAGCTTGGAAGGGTGGGAGCAGTTCTTC
TRBD1	NA	TRBJ2-7	TRBV5-3	CASSLGQIYEQYF	TGTGCCAGCAGCTTGGGACAGATCTACGAGCAGTACTTC
TRBD2	NA	TRBJ2-7	TRBV7-2	CASSLLPAGVVDEQYF	TGTGCCAGCAGCTTACTCCCAGCGGGAGTCGTCGACGAGCAGTACTTC
NA	NA	TRBJ2-7	TRBV6-5	CASTQQGRIYEQYF	TGTGCCAGCACTCAGCAGGGTCGGATCTACGAGCAGTACTTC
TRBD2	NA	TRBJ2-7	TRBV11-2	CASFGGYEQYF	TGTGCCAGCTTCGGGGGGTACGAGCAGTACTTC
NA	NA	TRBJ2-7	TRBV10-3	CAISESKSQGILYEQYF	TGTGCCATCAGTGAGTCGAAGTCACAGGGCATTCTTTACGAGCAGTACTTC
NA	NA	TRBJ2-2	TRBV9	CASSGGVGTGELFF	TGTGCCAGCAGCGGGGGAGTGGGCACCGGGGAGCTGTTTTTT
NA	few	TRBJ1-1	TRBV7-6	CASSFGYNTEAFF	TGTGCCAGCAGCTTTGGTTATAACACTGAAGCTTTCTTT
NA	NA	TRBJ2-2	TRBV9	CASSAPDTGELFF	TGTGCCAGCAGCGCACCGGACACCGGGGAGCTGTTTTTT
NA	NA	TRBJ2-7	TRBV12-5	CASGLVVHEQYF	TGTGCTAGTGGTTTAGTTGTCCACGAGCAGTACTTC
NA	NA	TRBJ1-5	TRBV4-1	CASSPSLNQPQHF	TGCGCCAGCAGCCCGAGTCTCAATCAGCCCCAGCATTTT
TRBD1	NA	TRBJ1-1	TRBV29-1	CSTPGQKNTEAFF	TGCAGTACCCCGGGACAGAAGAACACTGAAGCTTTCTTT
TRBD2	NA	TRBJ2-3	TRBV6-5	CASSPGLADTDTQYF	TGTGCCAGCAGCCCTGGACTAGCAGACACAGATACGCAGTATTTT
NA	NA	TRBJ2-7	TRBV19	CASSIGTGITYEQYF	TGTGCCAGTAGTATAGGTACAGGAATAACCTACGAGCAGTACTTC
NA	NA	TRBJ1-2	TRBV6-1	CASSATNNYGYTF	TGTGCCAGCAGTGCTACAAATAACTATGGCTACACCTTC
TRBD1	NA	TRBJ1-4	TRBV6-5	CASSYSTGGNEKLFF	TGTGCCAGCAGTTACTCGACAGGGGGAAATGAAAAACTGTTTTTT
TRBD1	NA	TRBJ2-7	TRBV5-5	CASSLFWDRQAYEQYF	TGTGCCAGCAGCTTGTTCTGGGACAGGCAGGCCTACGAGCAGTACTTC
NA	once	TRBJ2-3	TRBV9	CASSDRGDTQYF	TGTGCCAGCAGCGACCGAGGGGATACGCAGTATTTT
NA	NA	TRBJ2-5	TRBV7-8	CASSLGGLLETQYF	TGTGCCAGCAGCTTAGGGGGGCTGCTGGAGACCCAGTACTTC
NA	NA	TRBJ1-1	TRBV5-1	CASSLGSDKAFF	TGCGCCAGCAGCTTGGGATCGGATAAGGCTTTCTTT
NA	NA	TRBJ1-2	TRBV29-1	CSAPFDSTGGYTF	TGCAGCGCCCCTTTCGACTCTACAGGGGGCTACACCTTC
TRBD1	NA	TRBJ1-2	TRBV27	CASRGLQGADGYTF	TGTGCCAGCAGGGGACTCCAGGGGGCGGATGGCTACACCTTC
NA	NA	TRBJ1-2	TRBV18	CASSQGPPSYGYTF	TGTGCCAGCTCACAGGGGCCTCCTAGCTATGGCTACACCTTC
TRBD1	NA	TRBJ1-2	TRBV5-4	CASSPWGTARAYGYTF	TGTGCCAGCAGCCCCTGGGGGACAGCCCGAGCCTATGGCTACACCTTC
NA	NA	TRBJ2-7	TRBV11-2	CASSLSSTYEQYF	TGTGCCAGCAGCTTGAGCAGCACCTACGAGCAGTACTTC
TRBD2	once	TRBJ2-1	TRBV27	CASSFGLAGGGYEQFF	TGTGCCAGCAGTTTCGGGCTAGCGGGAGGAGGCTATGAGCAGTTCTTC
NA	NA	TRBJ1-3	TRBV27	CASSLSRGWGGGSGNTIYF	TGTGCCAGCAGTTTATCGAGGGGTTGGGGCGGGGGATCTGGAAACACCATATATTTT
TRBD2	NA	TRBJ2-5	TRBV4-1	CASSQDPRLAGVSQETQYF	TGCGCCAGCAGCCAAGATCCAAGACTAGCGGGAGTAAGTCAAGAGACCCAGTACTTC
NA	NA	TRBJ2-7	TRBV5-6	CASSAWSYEQYF	TGTGCCAGCAGCGCGTGGTCCTACGAGCAGTACTTC
TRBD2	once	TRBJ2-3	TRBV13	CASSLEAGFTDTQYF	TGTGCCAGCAGCTTAGAAGCGGGGTTCACAGATACGCAGTATTTT
NA	NA	TRBJ2-3	TRBV27	CASSLMGTDTQYF	TGTGCCAGCAGTTTGATGGGCACAGATACGCAGTATTTT
NA	NA	TRBJ2-7	TRBV15	CATSRDGTSPEQYF	TGTGCCACCAGCAGAGATGGCACTAGCCCCGAGCAGTACTTC
NA	NA	TRBJ2-1	TRBV20-1	CSARDDQEQFF	TGCAGTGCTAGAGATGACCAGGAGCAGTTCTTC
NA	NA	TRBJ2-1	TRBV7-2	CASSLGREQFF	TGTGCCAGCAGCTTAGGGCGTGAGCAGTTCTTC